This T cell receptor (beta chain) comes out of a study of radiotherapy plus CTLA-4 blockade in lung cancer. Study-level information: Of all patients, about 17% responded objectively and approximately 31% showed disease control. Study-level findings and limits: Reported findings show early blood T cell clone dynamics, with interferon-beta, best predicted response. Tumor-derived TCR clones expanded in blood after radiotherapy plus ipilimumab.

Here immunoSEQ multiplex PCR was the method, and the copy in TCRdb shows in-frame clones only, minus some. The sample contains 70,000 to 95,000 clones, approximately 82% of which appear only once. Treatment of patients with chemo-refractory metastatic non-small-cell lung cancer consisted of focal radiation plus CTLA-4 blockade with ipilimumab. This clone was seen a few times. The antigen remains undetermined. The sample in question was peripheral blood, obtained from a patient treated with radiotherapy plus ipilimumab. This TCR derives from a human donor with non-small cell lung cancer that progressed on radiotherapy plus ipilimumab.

The CDR3 sequence: CASSQLNQVRGIDEQFF. Written as DNA, the CDR3 is TGCGCCAGCAGCCAACTAAACCAGGTGAGGGGAATCGATGAGCAGTTCTTC. J is TRBJ2-1 and V is TRBV4-1, with D perhaps TRBD1 or TRBD2 (5 bases each). Germline V lookup: CDR1 MGHRA, CDR2 YSYEKL. V was pared by 2 bases and J by 8 bases, with 22 bases between. This CDR3 region has 17 residues.